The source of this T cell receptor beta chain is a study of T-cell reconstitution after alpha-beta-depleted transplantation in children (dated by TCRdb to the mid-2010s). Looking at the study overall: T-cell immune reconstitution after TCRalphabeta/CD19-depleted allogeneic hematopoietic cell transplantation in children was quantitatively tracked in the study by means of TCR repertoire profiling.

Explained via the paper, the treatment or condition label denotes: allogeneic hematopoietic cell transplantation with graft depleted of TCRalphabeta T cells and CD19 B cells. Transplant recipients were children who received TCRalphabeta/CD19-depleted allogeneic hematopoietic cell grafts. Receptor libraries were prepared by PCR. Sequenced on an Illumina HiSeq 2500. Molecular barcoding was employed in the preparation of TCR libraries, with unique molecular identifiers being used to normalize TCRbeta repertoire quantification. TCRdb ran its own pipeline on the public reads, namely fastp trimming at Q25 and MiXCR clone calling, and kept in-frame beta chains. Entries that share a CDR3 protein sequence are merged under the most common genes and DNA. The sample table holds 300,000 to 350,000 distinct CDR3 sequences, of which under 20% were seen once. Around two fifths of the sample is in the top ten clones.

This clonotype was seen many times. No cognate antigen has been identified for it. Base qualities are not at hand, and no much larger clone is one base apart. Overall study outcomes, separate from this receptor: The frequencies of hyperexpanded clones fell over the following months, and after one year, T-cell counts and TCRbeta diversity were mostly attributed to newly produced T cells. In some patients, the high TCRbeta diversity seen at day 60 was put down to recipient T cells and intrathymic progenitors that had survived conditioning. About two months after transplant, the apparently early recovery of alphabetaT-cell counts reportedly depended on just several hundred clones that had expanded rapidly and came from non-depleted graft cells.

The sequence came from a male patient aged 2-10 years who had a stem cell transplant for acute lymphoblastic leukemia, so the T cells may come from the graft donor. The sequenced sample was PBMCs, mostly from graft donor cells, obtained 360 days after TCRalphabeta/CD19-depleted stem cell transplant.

The nucleotide sequence reads as follows: TGCAGCGTTGAATATCAGGGTCCCGAGCAGTACTTC. It specifies CSVEYQGPEQYF. Here the chain combines TRBV29-1 and TRBJ2-7; the D gene is perhaps TRBD1, on 5 matching bases. CDR1 SQVTM and CDR2 ANQGSEA were looked up in the germline V gene. From the cysteine through the phenylalanine, the CDR3 covers 12 amino acids. Just CDR3 DNA is preserved here, 36 bases in frame from base 1. The germline ends are 11 bases apart after V is trimmed by 2 bases and J by 6 bases.